This TCR beta chain appears in the sequencing data of a study of Ad26.COV2.S vaccination and SARS-CoV-2 variants. Turning to the study itself: The study gave Ad26.COV2.S intramuscularly, once or twice 56 days apart.

As to treatment: some 20 received Ad26.COV2.S at low or high dose, single or two shots; about 5 received placebo; per-sample allocation not given. All samples were drawn on day 63, counting from the first vaccine or placebo injection. An adult donor aged 18-55 years was enrolled in Boston. This CDR3 comprises 14 residues. The germline gives CDR1 MGHDK, CDR2 SYGVNS. The trim removed 6 bases at V and 7 bases at J, leaving 9 bases unmatched. Produced via immunoSEQ multiplex PCR; TCRdb's table is partial and in-frame only. The sample has about 680,000 clones; 80% to 90% are singletons. Material: peripheral blood, obtained in a trial of Ad26.COV2.S vaccine versus placebo. The rearrangement links TRBV25-1 to TRBJ2-1; 7 bases fit TRBD1. The receptor was isolated from a person aged 18-65 years who received the Ad26.COV2.S COVID-19 vaccine or a placebo. CDR3 bases: TGTGCCAGCAGAACCGGGACAGTCGATAATGAGCAGTTCTTC. Translation: CASRTGTVDNEQFF.